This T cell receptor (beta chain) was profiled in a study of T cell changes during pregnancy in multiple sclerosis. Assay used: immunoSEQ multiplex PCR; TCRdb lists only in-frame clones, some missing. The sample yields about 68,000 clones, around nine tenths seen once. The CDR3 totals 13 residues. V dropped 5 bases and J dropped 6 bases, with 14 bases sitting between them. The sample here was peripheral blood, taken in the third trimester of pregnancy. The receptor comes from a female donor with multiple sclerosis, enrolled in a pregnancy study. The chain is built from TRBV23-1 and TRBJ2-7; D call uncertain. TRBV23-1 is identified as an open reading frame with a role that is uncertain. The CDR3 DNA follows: TGCGCCAGCAGTTCTACAGCCCCTGGCGAGCAGTACTTC. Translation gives CASSSTAPGEQYF.